The clone carrying this T cell receptor beta chain was recorded many times. What it binds is not known. The CDR3 extends 3 residues past the end of the read, so its final part is completed from the germline J gene. Assay: immunoSEQ multiplex PCR; the TCRdb copy retains only in-frame clones and omits some. The sample contains about 42,000 clones, none of them singletons. The CDR3 is 11 amino acids. V lost 2 bases to trimming and J lost 7 bases, with 3 bases between them. This specimen comes from a study of T cell clonality in common variable immunodeficiency. Findings of the study overall: Fewer deletions and N-nucleotide insertions were reportedly seen in common variable immunodeficiency TCR beta sequences. Shared TCRbeta clones were fewer between CVID subjects than controls.

The V call is TRBV12-3 or TRBV12-4, the J call TRBJ2-1; D unclear. Input material: peripheral blood mononuclear cells. This sequence originates from a person between 18 and 75 years old in good health. The sequenced CDR3 bases are TGTGCCAGCAGTTTAAGGAATGAG. Its translation: CASSLRNE. Given in full, the CDR3 is CASSLRNEQFF.